The source of this T cell receptor beta chain is a study of identical twins (dated by TCRdb to 2016 to 2017). Regarding the complete study: The study deep-sequenced TCR alpha and beta repertoires from monozygotic twins, unrelated adults of various ages and cord blood to test whether fetal clonotypes persist. To rule out contamination, replicate twin experiments were performed at different times with different library preparation protocols.

V gives up 1 base and J gives up 3 bases, and the segment between their germline ends measures 9 bases. The cysteine opens and the phenylalanine closes a CDR3 of 14 amino acids. The entry retains the CDR3 DNA only, 42 bases that are in frame from base 1. Per the germline V gene, SGHVT is the CDR1 and SQSDAQ is the CDR2. Results the study describes overall, beyond this receptor: Compared with coincidental sharing between unrelated individuals, an excess of low generation-probability sequences was observed among out-of-frame TCR alpha sequences shared between twins. Abundant cord blood beta clonotypes carried fewer insertions; young adult naive repertoires showed a weaker similar trend, while memory repertoires showed none. The excess sharing between twins in beta out-of-frame sequences was weaker because fewer shared sequences reduced the signal-to-noise ratio. Zero-insertion analyses could be partly confounded by invariant T cells such as MAIT and iNKT, though diverse VJ usage argued against such confounding for most clonotypes. In monozygotic twins, recombination models systematically underestimated out-of-frame TCR alpha sharing, but the models matched the sharing seen between unrelated individuals. Conclusions relied on cross-sectional statistical analysis, since the same donors could not be followed over many years.

Every donor was a healthy Caucasian. Three pairs of female monozygotic twins, all aged roughly 18 to 29 years, made up the twin cohort. CD4+ and CD8+ T cell populations were isolated with positive isolation kits from Invitrogen. The library was prepared using 5' RACE. TCRdb shows the sequencer as Illumina HiSeq 2000. Template switching added a universal primer binding site, and the final cDNA carried a unique molecular identifier that allowed TCR cDNA molecules to be counted accurately. Specific primers in the conserved constant-segment region were used to synthesize first-strand cDNA for the TCR alpha and beta chains. To control for contamination, every cDNA library carried two barcodes: a SMART-Mk sample barcode plus Illumina barcodes. TruSeq adapter sequences along with Illumina sample barcodes were introduced in two successive PCR steps. The Illumina HiSeq platform was used with custom primers to sequence TCR alpha and beta cDNA libraries. The paper's data handling went like this. MiGEC processed the raw reads to extract unique molecular identifiers, while MiXCR was used to determine the CDR3 positions. For each individual, recombination models were inferred using an EM algorithm with the repgenHMM and IGoR tools. The tcR package in R was used for shared clonotype analysis, with sharing normalized by the product of cloneset sizes. To study raw recombination without the effects of thymic and clonal selection, out-of-frame nonproductive sequences were analyzed. Using fastp trimming at Q25 and MiXCR clonotype assembly, TCRdb reanalyzed the public sequencing data and kept in-frame beta chains. Records with the same CDR3 protein are collapsed into one entry carrying the most frequent genes and DNA. The V and J calls were not made by the authors but by TCRdb's processing. A total of some 210,000 distinct CDR3 sequences appear in this sample, about 16% of them only once. About 38% of the sample is held by the ten biggest clonotypes.

This clonotype was seen more than once but under ten times. No antigen is known for it. No base quality information exists; no much larger clone differs at one position. Another study also made use of these data, one on T cells expressing NK-cell markers. As that second paper reports: In sorted CD3+CD56+NKG2C+, CD3+CD56+NKG2C- and CD3+CD56-NKG2C+ T-cell subsets from about 8 donors, TCR beta-chain repertoires were profiled. Among the eight sequenced donors, only one was HCMV-seronegative, while the other seven were HCMV-seropositive. To restrict sorting to alphabetaTCR-expressing T cells, an anti-gammadeltaTCR antibody was added in several experiments. In five to seven donors, the dominant CD3+CD56+NKG2C+ clonotypes were among the top 10 CD8+ clonotypes and accounted for about 1.0-7.0% of CD8+ T cells. Those dominant clonotypes were again the most abundant among CD3+CD56-NKG2C+ cells in a handful of donors, at 28.3-60.1%. It remained unclear whether the expanded NKG2C-expressing T cell clones were specific for HCMV antigens. All eight donors whose samples were sequenced were randomly selected healthy volunteers, three of them men and five women. HCMV serostatus was determined by detecting HCMV-specific IgG in serum with a commercial ELISA kit. Reads were demultiplexed and grouped by UMI with MIGEC, and clonotypes were assembled and quantified with MiTCR. To remove erroneous sequences, TCR cDNA sequences were retained only when supported by two or more reads. The tcR package was used for downstream repertoire analysis, and clonotypes were matched across fractions by CDR3 nucleotide sequence plus V segment. VDJmatch was used to annotate antigen specificity against VDJdb, with one amino acid substitution in CDR3 permitted.

The receptor chain draws on TRBV7-4 and TRBJ1-1; TRBD1 is perhaps the D gene, given 5 matching bases. The sequenced material came from CD8+ T cells sorted from blood. The receptor was derived from a woman in her late teens or twenties in good health. The nucleotide sequence reads as follows: TGTGCCAGCAGCTTAGGCGGCAGGGACACTGAAGCTTTCTTT. This encodes CASSLGGRDTEAFF. Reference TRBV7-4 and TRBJ1-1 genes cover what lies past the CDR3, so the full variable domain is GAGVSQSPRYKVAKRGRDVALRCDSISGHVTLYWYRQTLGQGSEVLTYSQSDAQRDKSGRPSGRFSAERPERSVSTLKIQRTEQGDSAVYLCASSLGGRDTEAFFGQGTRLTVV.